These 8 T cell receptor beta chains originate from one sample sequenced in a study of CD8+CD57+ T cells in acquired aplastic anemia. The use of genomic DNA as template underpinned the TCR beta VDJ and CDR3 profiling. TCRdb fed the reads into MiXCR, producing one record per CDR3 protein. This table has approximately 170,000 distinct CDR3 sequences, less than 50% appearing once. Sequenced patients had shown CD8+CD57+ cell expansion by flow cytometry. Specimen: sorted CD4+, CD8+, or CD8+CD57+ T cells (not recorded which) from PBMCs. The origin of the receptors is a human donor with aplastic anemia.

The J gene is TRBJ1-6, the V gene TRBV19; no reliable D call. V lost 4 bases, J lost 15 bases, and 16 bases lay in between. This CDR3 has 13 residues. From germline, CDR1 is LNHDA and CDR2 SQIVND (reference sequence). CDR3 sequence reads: CASSSQSSLDLHF. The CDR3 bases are TGTGCCAGTAGTAGTCAATCAAGTCTCGACCTCCACTTT.

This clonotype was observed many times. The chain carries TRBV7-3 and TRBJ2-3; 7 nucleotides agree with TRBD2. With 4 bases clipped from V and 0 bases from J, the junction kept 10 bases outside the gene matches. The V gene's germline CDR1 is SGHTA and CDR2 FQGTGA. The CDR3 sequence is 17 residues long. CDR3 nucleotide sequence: TGTGCCAGCAGCTCCCTGTCTAGCGGAGCAAGCACAGATACGCAGTATTTT. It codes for CASSSLSSGASTDTQYF.

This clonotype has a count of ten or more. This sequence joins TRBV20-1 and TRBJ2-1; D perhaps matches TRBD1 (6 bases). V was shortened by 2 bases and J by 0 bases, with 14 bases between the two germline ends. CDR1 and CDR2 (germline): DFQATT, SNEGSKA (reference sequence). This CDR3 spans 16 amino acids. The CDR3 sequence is CSARNNWGHSYNEQFF. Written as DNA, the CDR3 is TGCAGTGCTAGAAATAATTGGGGACACTCCTACAATGAGCAGTTCTTC.

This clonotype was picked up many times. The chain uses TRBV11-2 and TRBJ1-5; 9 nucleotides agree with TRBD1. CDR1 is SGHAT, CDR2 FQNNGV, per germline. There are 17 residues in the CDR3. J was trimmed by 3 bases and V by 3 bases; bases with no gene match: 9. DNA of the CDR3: TGTGCCAGCAGCTTCCAGTCCCGGGACAGGGCCAATCAGCCCCAGCATTTT. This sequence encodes CASSFQSRDRANQPQHF. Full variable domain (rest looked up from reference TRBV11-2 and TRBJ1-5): EAGVAQSPRYKIIEKRQSVAFWCNPISGHATLYWYQQILGQGPKLLIQFQNNGVVDDSQLPKDRFSAERLKGVDSTLKIQPAKLEDSAVYLCASSFQSRDRANQPQHFGDGTRLSIL.

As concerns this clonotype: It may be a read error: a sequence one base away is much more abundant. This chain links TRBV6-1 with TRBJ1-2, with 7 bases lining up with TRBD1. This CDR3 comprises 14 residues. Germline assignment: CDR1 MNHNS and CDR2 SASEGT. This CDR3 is CASTLKDRVQGYAF. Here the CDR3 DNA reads TGTGCCAGCACCCTAAAAGACAGGGTGCAGGGCTACGCCTTC.

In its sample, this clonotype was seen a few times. CDR3 sequence reads: CATSGIMNTEAFF. In DNA form, the CDR3 reads TGTGCCACGTCAGGGATAATGAACACTGAAGCTTTCTTT. The genes are TRBV10-3 and TRBJ1-1; D is possibly TRBD1 (5 bases). The CDR3 contains 13 residues. V was clipped by 10 bases and J by 0 bases, with 12 bases between them. CDR1 and CDR2 (germline): ENHRY, SYGVKD.

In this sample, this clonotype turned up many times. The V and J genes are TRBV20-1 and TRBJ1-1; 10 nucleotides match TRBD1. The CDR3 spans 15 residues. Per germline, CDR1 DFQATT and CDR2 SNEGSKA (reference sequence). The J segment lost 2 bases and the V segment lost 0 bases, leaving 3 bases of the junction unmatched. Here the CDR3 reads CSARDRTGGNTEAFF. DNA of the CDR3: TGCAGTGCTAGAGATAGGACAGGGGGAAACACTGAAGCTTTCTTT.

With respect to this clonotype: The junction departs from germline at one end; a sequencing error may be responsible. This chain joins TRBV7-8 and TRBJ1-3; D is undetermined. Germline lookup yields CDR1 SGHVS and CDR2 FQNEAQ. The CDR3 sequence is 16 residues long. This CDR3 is CASSPLESLSGNTMYF. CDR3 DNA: TGTGCCAGCAGCCCTCTTGAAAGCCTCTCCGGAAACACCATGTATTTT.